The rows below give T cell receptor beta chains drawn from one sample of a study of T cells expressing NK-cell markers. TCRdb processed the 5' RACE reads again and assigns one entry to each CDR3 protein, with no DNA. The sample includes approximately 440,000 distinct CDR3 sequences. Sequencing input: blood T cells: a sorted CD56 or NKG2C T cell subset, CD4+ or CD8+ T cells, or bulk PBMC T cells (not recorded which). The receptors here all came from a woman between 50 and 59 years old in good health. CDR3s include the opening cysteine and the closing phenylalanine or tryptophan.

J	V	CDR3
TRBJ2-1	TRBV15	CATSSTWGRTPSTLYNEQFF
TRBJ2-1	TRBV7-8	CASSLEPLISEQFF
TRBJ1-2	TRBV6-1	CASSEAWPPYGYTF
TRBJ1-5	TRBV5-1	CASSPGGGRAQPQHF
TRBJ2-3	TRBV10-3	CAISERNGILADTQYF
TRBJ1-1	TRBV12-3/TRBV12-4	CASSPDIYTEAFF
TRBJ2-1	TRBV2	CASSGTGLAGVNEQFF
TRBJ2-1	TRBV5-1	CASSSGLAHHNEQFF
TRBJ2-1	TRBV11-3	CASSPGTGPFF
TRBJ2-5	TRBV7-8	CASSVTSGRRQGTQYF
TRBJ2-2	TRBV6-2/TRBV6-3	CASRVVATGELFF
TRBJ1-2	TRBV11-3	CASSPQNDYGYTF
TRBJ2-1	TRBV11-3	CASSFRRYYNEQFF
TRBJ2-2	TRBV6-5	CASSYPISTGRNTGELFF
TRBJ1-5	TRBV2	CASSAMGQINQPQHF
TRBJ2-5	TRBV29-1	CSVEANTETQYF
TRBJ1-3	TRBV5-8	CASRRGYGNTIYF
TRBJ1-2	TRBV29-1	CSVGGAAQYGYTF